Reported below is one T cell receptor beta chain. Its target is unknown. Attached unique molecular identifiers marked individual cDNA molecules. TCRdb fed the 5' RACE reads into MiXCR, producing one record per CDR3 protein. The sample comprises fewer than 80,000 distinct CDR3 sequences, more than 9% of which are singletons, and around 4% rests with the top ten. These data are taken from a study of early T cells in non-severe SARS-CoV-2 infection. The wider study: Unpaired chains resulted from sequencing bulk RNA of unsorted whole blood.

Study observations and caveats: The study's VDJdb matching favored anti-spike CD8 responses and missed private and CD4 specificities.

CDR1 SGDLS and CDR2 YYNGEE come from the germline V gene. This CDR3 has 14 residues. V shed 4 bases, J shed 5 bases, and the junction held 4 bases outside the gene matches. This receptor was taken from an adult who was a healthcare worker with PCR-confirmed SARS-CoV-2 infection or an uninfected control (not recorded which). Sequenced: whole blood. The chain links TRBV9 to TRBJ2-3; 10 bases line up with TRBD2. The CDR3 protein is CASSTSGKLDTQYF. DNA for the CDR3: TGTGCCAGCAGCACTAGCGGGAAGTTAGATACGCAGTATTTT.